This T cell receptor (beta chain) derives from a study of cytomegalovirus exposure and HLA in healthy donors. General study findings and limits: According to an earlier analysis, most TCR beta V segments yielded productive rearrangements about 87% or about 30% of the time. Later analysis indicated greater clonal expansion among HLA-associated TCR beta chains than among equally common other chains. A later analysis linked a missense DCLRE1C variant to TCR beta V- and J-gene trimming.

J lost 8 bases, V lost 3 bases, and 4 bases had no gene match. CDR1 and CDR2 (germline): MNHEY, SMNVEV (reference sequence). CDR3 length: 14 amino acids. The PCR employed 60 Vbeta primers together with 13 Jbeta primers. Some clones are missing from TCRdb's copy, which holds only in-frame ones; the method was immunoSEQ multiplex PCR. The sample holds roughly 140,000 clones, roughly 75% seen once. Regarding this clone: Its specificity is unknown.

The origin of this receptor is a man aged 35 to 55 in good health and CMV-seropositive. J is TRBJ1-4 and V is TRBV27, with 9 bases lining up with TRBD1. The sample consisted of PBMCs. Here the CDR3 DNA reads TGTGCCAGCAGTTTGACAGGGGGAAGGGAAAAACTGTTTTTT. It translates to CASSLTGGREKLFF. Combining the CDR3 with reference TRBV27 and TRBJ1-4 gives the whole variable domain EAQVTQNPRYLITVTGKKLTVTCSQNMNHEYMSWYRQDPGLGLRQIYYSMNVEVTDKGDVPEGYKVSRKEKRNFPLILESPSPNQTSLYFCASSLTGGREKLFFGSGTQLSVL.